This T cell receptor beta chain was captured in a study of T cell changes during pregnancy in multiple sclerosis. In its sample, this clone was seen once. V shed 5 bases and J shed 0 bases, with 11 bases lying between them. There are 15 residues in the CDR3. Germline V CDR1 and CDR2: SGHRS, YFSETQ. Data came from immunoSEQ multiplex PCR; TCRdb stores just in-frame clones and leaves some out. The sample yields roughly 41,000 clones, approximately 94% seen once. Sequences were derived from peripheral blood, sampled in the third trimester of pregnancy. The chain employs TRBV5-1 and TRBJ2-2, with D possibly matching TRBD1 (5 bases). The receptor comes from a female donor with multiple sclerosis, enrolled in a pregnancy study. The CDR3 coding sequence is TGCGCCAGCAGTTATACAGGCCCGAACACCGGGGAGCTGTTTTTT. This codes for CASSYTGPNTGELFF.